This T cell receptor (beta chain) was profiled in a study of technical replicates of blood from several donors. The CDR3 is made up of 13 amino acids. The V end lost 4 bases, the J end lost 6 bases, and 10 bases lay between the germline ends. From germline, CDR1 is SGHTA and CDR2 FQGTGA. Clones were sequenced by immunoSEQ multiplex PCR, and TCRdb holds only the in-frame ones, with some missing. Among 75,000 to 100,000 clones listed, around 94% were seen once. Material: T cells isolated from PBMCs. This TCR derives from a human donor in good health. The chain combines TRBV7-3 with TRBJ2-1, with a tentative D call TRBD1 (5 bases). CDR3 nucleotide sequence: TGTGCCAGCAGCTCCTACCAGGGCAATGAGCAGTTCTTC. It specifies CASSSYQGNEQFF.